These 11 T cell receptor beta chains came from one sample sequenced in a study of T cell responses to AZD1222 COVID-19 vaccine. Here immunoSEQ multiplex PCR was the method, and the copy in TCRdb shows in-frame clones only, minus some. The sample yields 120,000 or so clones, around 92% seen once. The sample consisted of peripheral blood, taken on day 0 of AZD1222 vaccination. The origin of the receptors is an adult in good health.

The chain couples TRBV4-2 to TRBJ2-7, with TRBD2 as a possible D gene (5 bases). Germline values: CDR1 LGHNA, CDR2 YNFKEQ. Trimming removed 4 bases from V and 0 bases from J, with 16 bases in between. The CDR3 sequence is 16 residues long. In DNA, the CDR3 is TGTGCCAGCAGCCTCTGGAGCGGATTAAGCTCCTACGAGCAGTACTTC. Translating gives CASSLWSGLSSYEQYF.

The chain employs TRBV21-1 and TRBJ1-4; TRBD1 reflects the table's D call only, with no check against the DNA. TRBV21-1 is a pseudogene locus. The CDR3 has 18 amino acids. The CDR3 spells CASSKSRDRNATNEKLFF. In nucleotides, the CDR3 is TGTGCCAGCAGCAAATCACGGGACAGGAATGCAACTAATGAAAAACTGTTTTTT.

This chain's CDR3 is CASSLKEQGYTEAFF. CDR3 nucleotides: TGTGCCAGCAGCCTGAAAGAACAGGGGTACACTGAAGCTTTCTTT. The chain employs TRBV7-9 and TRBJ1-1; 7 nucleotides agree with TRBD1. Losses at the gene ends were 5 bases for V and 3 bases for J; bases not matched to a gene: 9. Germline V gene lookup returns CDR1 SEHNR and CDR2 FQNEAQ (reference sequence). The CDR3 totals 15 residues.

V usage is TRBV29-1 and J usage is TRBJ2-7, with D perhaps matching TRBD1 (6 bases). CDR1 and CDR2 from the germline V gene are SQVTM and ANQGSEA. The CDR3 loop spans 13 amino acids. V was cut by 4 bases and J by 3 bases, with 13 bases left in between. This CDR3 reads CSVAPSTGYEQYF. The DNA for the CDR3 is TGCAGCGTTGCCCCCTCGACAGGCTACGAGCAGTACTTC.

The chain combines TRBV5-5 with TRBJ2-3; 10 bases line up with TRBD2. Germline trimming cut 3 bases from V and 0 bases from J; bases unmatched to any gene: 4. The CDR3 spans 16 residues. Germline V gene sequence: CDR1 SGHKS, CDR2 YYEKEE (reference sequence). CDR3 sequence reads: CASSSLAGESTDTQYF. In DNA form, the CDR3 reads TGTGCCAGCAGCTCGCTAGCGGGGGAAAGCACAGATACGCAGTATTTT.

The CDR3 nucleotides read TGCGCCAGCAGTTACGACAGGGGAGAGCCGAAAAGCACAGATACGCAGTATTTT. Residues: CASSYDRGEPKSTDTQYF. The rearrangement joins TRBV4-1 to TRBJ2-3; 8 bases are a match to TRBD1. V shed 6 bases, J shed 0 bases, and the junction held 14 bases outside the gene matches. The CDR3 is 18 amino acids. Germline CDR1 reads MGHRA; CDR2 reads YSYEKL.

The V call is TRBV5-1, the J call TRBJ1-4, with D hard to call. Germline CDR1 SGHRS, CDR2 YFSETQ. The CDR3 loop spans 15 amino acids. V lost 5 bases and J 0 bases, leaving 11 bases between the germline ends. CDR3 loop: CASRVNVATNEKLFF. The CDR3 DNA sequence: TGCGCCAGCAGGGTGAACGTTGCAACTAATGAAAAACTGTTTTTT.

The chain employs TRBV19 and TRBJ1-6, with TRBD1 as a possible D gene (5 bases). Trimming left V 6 bases short and J 9 bases short, with 12 bases between. This CDR3 comprises 13 residues. The germline V gene encodes CDR1 LNHDA and CDR2 SQIVND (reference sequence). In DNA, the CDR3 is TGTGCCAGTAGCCCAGGGACTGGTTCACCCCTCCACTTT. Translation: CASSPGTGSPLHF.

The J gene is TRBJ1-1, the V gene TRBV18; no clear D. CDR3 length: 14 residues. The V gene's germline CDR1 is KGHSH and CDR2 LQKENI. The germline V and J ends were trimmed by 2 bases and 1 base, with 8 bases remaining between them. The CDR3 region has the DNA TGTGCCAGCTCACCAAACACCCAGAACACTGAAGCTTTCTTT. It translates to CASSPNTQNTEAFF.

The chain couples TRBV2 to TRBJ2-5; TRBD2 matches at 13 bases. Losses at the gene ends were 4 bases for V and 2 bases for J; bases not matched to a gene: 10. This CDR3 has 18 residues. Germline CDR1 reads SNHLY; CDR2 reads FYNNEI. Here the CDR3 DNA reads TGTGCCAGCAGTGGGCAAGGGACTAGCGGGATCCCGCAAGAGACCCAGTACTTC. Protein product: CASSGQGTSGIPQETQYF.

The chain combines TRBV30 with TRBJ2-1; the match to TRBD2 covers 12 bases. The CDR3 has 14 residues. Germline-derived CDR1 and CDR2 are GTSNPN and SVGIG (reference sequence). Losses at the gene ends were 0 bases for V and 7 bases for J; bases not matched to a gene: 1. CDR3 coding DNA: TGTGCCTGGAGTGTTCTAGCGGGAGGGAATGAGCAGTTCTTC. Protein: CAWSVLAGGNEQFF.